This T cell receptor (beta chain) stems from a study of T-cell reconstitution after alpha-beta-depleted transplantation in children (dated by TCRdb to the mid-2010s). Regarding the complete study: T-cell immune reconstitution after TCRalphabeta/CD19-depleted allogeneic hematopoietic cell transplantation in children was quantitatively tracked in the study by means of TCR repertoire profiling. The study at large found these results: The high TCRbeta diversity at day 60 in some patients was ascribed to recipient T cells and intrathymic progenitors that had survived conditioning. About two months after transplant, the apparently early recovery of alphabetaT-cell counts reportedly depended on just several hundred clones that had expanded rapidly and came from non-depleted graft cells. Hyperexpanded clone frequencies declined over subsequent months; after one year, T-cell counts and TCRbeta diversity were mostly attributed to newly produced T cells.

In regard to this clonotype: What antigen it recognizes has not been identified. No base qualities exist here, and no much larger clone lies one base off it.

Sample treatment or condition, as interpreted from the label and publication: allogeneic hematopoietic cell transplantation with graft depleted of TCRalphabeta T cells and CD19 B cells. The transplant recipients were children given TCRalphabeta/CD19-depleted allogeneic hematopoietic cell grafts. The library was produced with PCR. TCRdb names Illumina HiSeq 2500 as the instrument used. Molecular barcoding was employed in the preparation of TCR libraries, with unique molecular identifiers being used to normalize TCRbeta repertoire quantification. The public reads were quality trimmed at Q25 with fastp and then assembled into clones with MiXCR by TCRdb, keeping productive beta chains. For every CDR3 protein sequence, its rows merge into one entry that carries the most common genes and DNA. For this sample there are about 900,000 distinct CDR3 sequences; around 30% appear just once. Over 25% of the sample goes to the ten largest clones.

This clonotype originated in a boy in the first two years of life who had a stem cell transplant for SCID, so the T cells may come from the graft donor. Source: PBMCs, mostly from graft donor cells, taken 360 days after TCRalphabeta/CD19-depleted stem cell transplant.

Here the CDR3 is given as CASSRTGVGEKLFF. The DNA sequence is TGTGCCAGCAGCCGGACGGGGGTTGGGGAAAAACTGTTTTTT. This receptor chain uses TRBV14 and TRBJ1-4; a weak D assignment points to TRBD1 (5 bases agree). The germline V gene yields SGHDN for CDR1 and FVKESK for CDR2. Including cysteine and phenylalanine, the CDR3 has 14 amino acids. CDR3 DNA only is kept here, 42 bases in frame from base 1. V is clipped by 4 bases and J by 8 bases, and the sequence between their germline boundaries is 14 bases long.